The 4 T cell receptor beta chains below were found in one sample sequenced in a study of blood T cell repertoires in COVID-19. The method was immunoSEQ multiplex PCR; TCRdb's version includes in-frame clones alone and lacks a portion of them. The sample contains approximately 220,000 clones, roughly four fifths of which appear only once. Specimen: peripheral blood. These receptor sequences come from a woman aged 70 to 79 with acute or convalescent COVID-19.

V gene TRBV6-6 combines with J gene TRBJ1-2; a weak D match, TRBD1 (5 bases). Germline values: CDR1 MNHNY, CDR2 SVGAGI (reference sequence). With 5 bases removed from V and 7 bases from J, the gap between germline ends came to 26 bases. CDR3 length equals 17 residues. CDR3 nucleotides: TGTGCCAGCAGTCAGCCCTACCCCCGCGCGGGGGTGAGTGGCTACACCTTC. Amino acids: CASSQPYPRAGVSGYTF.

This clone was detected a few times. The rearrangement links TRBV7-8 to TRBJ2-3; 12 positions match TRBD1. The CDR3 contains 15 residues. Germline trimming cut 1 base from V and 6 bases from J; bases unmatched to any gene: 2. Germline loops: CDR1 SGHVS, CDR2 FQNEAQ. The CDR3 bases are TGTGCCAGCAGCTTAGGGGACAGGGGGCGTGATACGCAGTATTTT. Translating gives CASSLGDRGRDTQYF.

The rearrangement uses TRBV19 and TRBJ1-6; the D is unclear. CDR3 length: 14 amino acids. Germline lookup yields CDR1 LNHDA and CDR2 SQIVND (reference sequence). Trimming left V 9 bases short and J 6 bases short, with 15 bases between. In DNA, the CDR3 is TGTGCCAGCAAGTACCTCACTAGTAATTCACCCCTCCACTTT. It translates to CASKYLTSNSPLHF. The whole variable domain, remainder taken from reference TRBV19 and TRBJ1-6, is DGGITQSPKYLFRKEGQNVTLSCEQNLNHDAMYWYRQDPGQGLRLIYYSQIVNDFQKGDIAEGYSVSREKKESFPLTVTSAQKNPTAFYLCASKYLTSNSPLHFGNGTRLTVT.

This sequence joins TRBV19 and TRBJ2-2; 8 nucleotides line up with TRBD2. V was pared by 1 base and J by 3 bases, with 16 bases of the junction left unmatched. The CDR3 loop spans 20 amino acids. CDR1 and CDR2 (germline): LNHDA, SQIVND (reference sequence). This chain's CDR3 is CASSIGPRHGSRGDTGELFF. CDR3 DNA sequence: TGTGCCAGTAGTATAGGACCCCGTCACGGGTCGCGGGGGGACACCGGGGAGCTGTTTTTT.